This entry lists 27 T cell receptor beta chains sequenced from one sample in a study of identical twins. TCRdb reprocessed the 5' RACE reads with MiXCR, giving one entry per CDR3 protein. Of hundreds of thousands of distinct CDR3 sequences in the sample, about 20% were seen once. This sample was also put to use in a study of T cells expressing NK-cell markers.

Sequenced input: PBMCs. Every receptor here comes from a woman aged 18-29 years in good health.

The V call is TRBV7-6, the J call TRBJ1-6, with D perhaps matching TRBD1 (6 bases). The V gene lost 5 bases and the J gene lost 9 bases, with 11 bases spanning the gap. The CDR3 runs 13 residues. Looked up from germline, CDR1 is SGHVS and CDR2 is FNYEAQ. The CDR3: CASSPAGASPLHF. Written as DNA, the CDR3 is TGTGCCAGCAGCCCCGCAGGGGCTTCACCCCTCCACTTT.

This clonotype has only a few counts. The V call is TRBV29-1, the J call TRBJ1-1; D is unresolved. Trimming stripped 6 bases from V and 5 bases from J, with 7 bases between. From germline, CDR1 is SQVTM and CDR2 ANQGSEA. The CDR3 runs 10 residues. The CDR3 bases are TGCAGCGTATCCCGGACTGAAGCTTTCTTT. Encoded protein: CSVSRTEAFF.

This clonotype was seen a few times. The rearrangement uses TRBV6-5 and TRBJ2-1, with TRBD1 as a possible D gene (5 bases). There are 14 residues in the CDR3. Germline-derived CDR1 and CDR2 are MNHEY and SVGAGI. V was pared by 0 bases and J by 6 bases, with 9 bases between. CDR3 region: CASSYSARGNEQFF. The CDR3 region has the DNA TGTGCCAGCAGTTACTCGGCTAGGGGCAATGAGCAGTTCTTC.

This clonotype was seen a few times. The genes are TRBV11-2 and TRBJ2-1, with 10 bases fitting TRBD2. Germline CDR1 and CDR2: SGHAT and FQNNGV. After removal of 5 bases from V and 7 bases from J, the junction contained 8 bases not matched to a gene. CDR3 size: 15 residues. Written as DNA, the CDR3 is TGTGCCAGCAGCCGAACAGCGGGGGGGAGGAATGAGCAGTTCTTC. This codes for CASSRTAGGRNEQFF.

This clonotype was seen only a few times. The chain carries TRBV6-2 or TRBV6-3 and TRBJ2-5, with D possibly TRBD2 on 6 matching bases. The CDR3 loop spans 14 amino acids. Germline V gene lookup returns CDR1 MNHEY and CDR2 SVGEGT. V was pared by 7 bases and J by 2 bases, with 14 bases between. Here the CDR3 DNA reads TGTGCCAGCACCCCCCGGACTACACAAGAGACCCAGTACTTC. It encodes CASTPRTTQETQYF.

This clonotype was detected many times. V usage is TRBV12-3 or TRBV12-4 and J usage is TRBJ2-7, with TRBD1 identical over 8 bases. The CDR3 has 15 residues. The V and J ends lost 4 bases and 5 bases, in that order; junction bases with no gene match: 10. The chain's CDR3 is CASSSAGQGSNEQYF. CDR3 in DNA: TGTGCCAGCAGTTCGGCTGGACAGGGTAGTAACGAGCAGTACTTC.

This clonotype turned up a few times. This sequence joins TRBV6-5 and TRBJ1-1; D is unclear. Trimming cost V 0 bases and J 0 bases, with 8 bases left between them. Germline values: CDR1 MNHEY, CDR2 SVGAGI. The CDR3 is made up of 15 amino acids. The CDR3 is CASSYSKSMNTEAFF. The CDR3 DNA reads TGTGCCAGCAGTTACTCGAAGAGTATGAACACTGAAGCTTTCTTT.

This clonotype has just a few counts. This rearrangement joins TRBV5-6 to TRBJ1-1; a possible D gene is TRBD1 (6 bases). The germline V and J ends were trimmed by 2 bases and 6 bases, with 11 bases remaining between them. Germline V lookup: CDR1 SGHDT, CDR2 YYEEEE. The CDR3 covers 13 residues. CDR3 DNA: TGTGCCAGCAGCTTCGGACAGTTCGCTGAAGCTTTCTTT. This gives the protein CASSFGQFAEAFF.

In this sample, this clonotype turned up a few times. The V call is TRBV6-2 or TRBV6-3, the J call TRBJ2-2, with TRBD2 identical over 10 bases. Per the germline V gene, CDR1 is MNHEY and CDR2 is SVGEGT. The CDR3 is 15 residues long. V shed 6 bases, J shed 3 bases, and the junction held 4 bases outside the gene matches. As DNA, the CDR3 is TGTGCCAGCAGGCTAGCGGGGGTTGACACCGGGGAGCTGTTTTTT. Translation: CASRLAGVDTGELFF.

This clonotype was seen a few times. V gene TRBV20-1 combines with J gene TRBJ2-5; 8 bases align to TRBD2. This CDR3 is 13 amino acids long. The trim removed 3 bases at V and 1 base at J, leaving 1 base unmatched. CDR1 DFQATT and CDR2 SNEGSKA come from the germline V gene (reference sequence). DNA for the CDR3: TGCAGTGCTAGTACTAGCGGCCAAGAGACCCAGTACTTC. It encodes CSASTSGQETQYF.

V and J are TRBV12-3 or TRBV12-4 and TRBJ1-1; perhaps TRBD1 as D (6 bases). V was pared by 1 base and J by 8 bases, with 11 bases between. This CDR3 has 13 amino acids. CDR3: CASSLERGMEAFF. Written as DNA, the CDR3 is TGTGCCAGCAGTTTAGAGAGGGGGATGGAAGCTTTCTTT.

This clonotype was seen at least ten times. V and J are TRBV6-5 and TRBJ2-1; TRBD2 matches 7 bases. The CDR3 loop spans 17 amino acids. Germline CDR1 reads MNHEY; CDR2 reads SVGAGI. V was pared by 0 bases and J by 7 bases, with 12 bases of the junction left unmatched. The CDR3 region is CASSYSLPAGARNEQFF. The CDR3 nucleotides read TGTGCCAGCAGTTACTCCCTACCGGCGGGAGCTAGGAATGAGCAGTTCTTC.

The rearrangement links TRBV5-1 to TRBJ2-3; TRBD1 matches 12 bases. The length of the CDR3 is 16 residues. V dropped 2 bases and J dropped 9; count of bases not matched to a gene: 10. Germline V gives CDR1 SGHRS, CDR2 YFSETQ. CDR3 coding DNA: TGCGCCAGCAGCTTAGCCGGGACAGGGGGCGCGGAAACGCAGTATTTT. Translated, it gives CASSLAGTGGAETQYF.

The chain joins TRBV5-5 to TRBJ2-1; 7 positions match TRBD2. V trimming: 9 bases; J trimming: 7 bases; junction bases outside the gene matches: 16. This CDR3 contains 15 residues. From germline, CDR1 is SGHKS and CDR2 YYEKEE (reference sequence). The CDR3 coding sequence is TGTGCCACCCTCCCCGGGGACTATGGTTGGAATGAGCAGTTCTTC. This sequence encodes CATLPGDYGWNEQFF.

This clonotype has only a few counts. DNA for the CDR3: TGTGCCAGCAGCTTAGCGGGTGTTAGTTCAGATACGCAGTATTTT. Protein: CASSLAGVSSDTQYF. The V gene is TRBV7-6, the J gene TRBJ2-3; D not resolved. This CDR3 is 15 amino acids long. V was clipped by 0 bases and J by 4 bases, with 11 bases between them. CDR1 is SGHVS, CDR2 FNYEAQ, per germline.

This chain connects TRBV7-8 to TRBJ2-2; D gene uncertain. The CDR3 has 16 amino acids. Germline V gives CDR1 SGHVS, CDR2 FQNEAQ. V lost 4 bases, J lost 3 bases, and 15 bases lay in between. Here the CDR3 DNA reads TGTGCCAGCAGCTCCCGAGGATCGCTTTACACCGGGGAGCTGTTTTTT. This sequence encodes CASSSRGSLYTGELFF.

There are a few counts of this clonotype. This chain links TRBV12-3 or TRBV12-4 with TRBJ2-3; D possibly uses TRBD1 or TRBD2 (5 bases each). V was shortened by 5 bases and J by 3 bases, with 18 bases between the two germline ends. CDR3 length: 16 amino acids. The DNA of the CDR3 is TGTGCCAGCAGTGGGGGAATGAGGGATGGAACAGATACGCAGTATTTT. Translation: CASSGGMRDGTDTQYF.

This clonotype was seen a few times. This chain connects TRBV2 to TRBJ2-2; tentatively, D is TRBD1 (6 bases). Between the trimmed V and J ends, which lost 6 bases and 5 bases, there was a span of 16 bases. CDR3 length: 15 amino acids. The germline V gene encodes CDR1 SNHLY and CDR2 FYNNEI. CDR3: CASRSRDTQTGELFF. The CDR3 DNA follows: TGTGCCAGCAGAAGCCGGGACACCCAAACCGGGGAGCTGTTTTTT.

This clonotype has a handful of counts. The gene calls are TRBV5-1 and TRBJ2-2; 7 bases are a match to TRBD1. This CDR3 contains 17 residues. Germline CDR1 is SGHRS and CDR2 is YFSETQ. V was clipped by 4 bases and J by 3 bases; unmatched bases: 12. The CDR3 DNA reads TGCGCCAGCAGCCCCTTTCCAATCACAGGGGACACCGGGGAGCTGTTTTTT. Its protein is CASSPFPITGDTGELFF.

The chain recombines TRBV18 with TRBJ1-6; D is unresolved. V gave up 4 bases and J gave up 5 bases, with 6 bases separating them. The CDR3 runs 13 residues. Germline values: CDR1 KGHSH, CDR2 LQKENI. As DNA, the CDR3 is TGTGCCAGCTCACGTGAGGATAATTCACCCCTCCACTTT. It yields the protein CASSREDNSPLHF.

The rearrangement joins TRBV27 to TRBJ1-4; D remains ambiguous. V lost 5 bases and J 4 bases, leaving 5 bases between the germline ends. The germline gives CDR1 MNHEY, CDR2 SMNVEV (reference sequence). The CDR3 totals 12 residues. The CDR3 nucleotides are TGTGCCAGCAGTGGGTTTAATGAAAAACTGTTTTTT. Protein product: CASSGFNEKLFF.

This clonotype was counted between two and nine times. The chain carries TRBV29-1 and TRBJ2-2, with 7 nucleotides matching TRBD1. CDR3 length: 12 residues. The germline CDR1 and CDR2 sequences are SQVTM and ANQGSEA. V trimming: 4 bases; J trimming: 5 bases; junction bases outside the gene matches: 1. CDR3 in amino acids: CSVGGQTGELFF. The CDR3, as DNA: TGCAGCGTTGGGGGACAGACCGGGGAGCTGTTTTTT.

This clonotype was observed at least ten times. The rearrangement links TRBV20-1 to TRBJ2-3, with D unresolved. Germline values: CDR1 DFQATT, CDR2 SNEGSKA (reference sequence). The CDR3 length is 12 residues. V lost 3 bases, J lost 4 bases, and 8 bases lay in between. For the CDR3, the DNA is TGCAGTGCTAGCCCCCTAGCAGATACGCAGTATTTT. Its protein product is CSASPLADTQYF.

V usage is TRBV12-5 and J usage is TRBJ1-6, with TRBD1 matching over 9 bases. From germline, CDR1 is LGHNT and CDR2 FRNRAP. CDR3 length: 15 amino acids. V was pared by 6 bases and J by 4 bases, with 4 bases of the junction left unmatched. The CDR3 sequence is CASGLGQGYNSPLHF. CDR3 DNA sequence: TGTGCTAGTGGCCTCGGACAGGGGTATAATTCACCCCTCCACTTT.

This clonotype turned up a few times. The chain joins TRBV3-1 to TRBJ2-7; possibly TRBD2 for D (6 bases). Germline CDR1 is LGHDT and CDR2 is YNNKEL (reference sequence). The CDR3 extends over 14 amino acids. Trimming took off 2 bases at V and 4 bases at J, with 12 bases between the two ends. This chain's CDR3 is CASSQPGSGYEQYF. The CDR3 nucleotides read TGTGCCAGCAGCCAACCCGGGAGTGGGTACGAGCAGTACTTC.

The V call is TRBV12-3 or TRBV12-4, the J call TRBJ2-7; D is perhaps TRBD2 (7 bases). V was trimmed by 8 bases and J by 2 bases, leaving 19 bases between them. This CDR3 is 15 amino acids long. CDR3 loop: CASLAEGGGPYEQYF. The CDR3 DNA follows: TGTGCCAGCCTCGCGGAGGGCGGGGGCCCCTACGAGCAGTACTTC.

Only a few counts were recorded for this clonotype. The genes are TRBV7-3 and TRBJ2-5; 8 nucleotides match TRBD2. From germline, CDR1 is SGHTA and CDR2 FQGTGA. The CDR3 contains 16 residues. V lost 5 bases and J lost 4; bases outside the gene matches: 12. The CDR3, as DNA: TGTGCCAGCAGCCCCCATGGGAGCGGGGGAGGAGAGACCCAGTACTTC. This gives the protein CASSPHGSGGGETQYF.